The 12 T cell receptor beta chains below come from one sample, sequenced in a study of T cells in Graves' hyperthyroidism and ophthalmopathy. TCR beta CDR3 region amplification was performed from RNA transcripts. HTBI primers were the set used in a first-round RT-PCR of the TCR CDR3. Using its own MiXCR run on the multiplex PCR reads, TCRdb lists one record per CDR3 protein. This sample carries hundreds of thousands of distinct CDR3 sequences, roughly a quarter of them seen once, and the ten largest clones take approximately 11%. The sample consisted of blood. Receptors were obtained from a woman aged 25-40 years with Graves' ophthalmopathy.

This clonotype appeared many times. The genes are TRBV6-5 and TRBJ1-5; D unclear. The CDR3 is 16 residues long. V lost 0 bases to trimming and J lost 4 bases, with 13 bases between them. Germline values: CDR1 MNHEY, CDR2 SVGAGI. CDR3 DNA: TGTGCCAGCAGTTACTCGGCCAGCGGAGAGAATCAGCCCCAGCATTTT. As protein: CASSYSASGENQPQHF.

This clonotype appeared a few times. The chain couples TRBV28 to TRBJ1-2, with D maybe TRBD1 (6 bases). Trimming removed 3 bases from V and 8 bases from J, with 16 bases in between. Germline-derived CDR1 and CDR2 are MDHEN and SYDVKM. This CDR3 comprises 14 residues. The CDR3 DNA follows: TGTGCCAGCAGTTTTGGGTTGGGGGCGCGGGGCTACACCTTC. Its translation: CASSFGLGARGYTF.

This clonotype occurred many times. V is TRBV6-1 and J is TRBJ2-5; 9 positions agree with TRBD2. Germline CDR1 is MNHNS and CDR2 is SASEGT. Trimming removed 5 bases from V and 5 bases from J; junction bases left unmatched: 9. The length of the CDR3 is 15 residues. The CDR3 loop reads CASSRLAGSLETQYF. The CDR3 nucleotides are TGTGCCAGCAGTCGGCTAGCGGGGTCCTTGGAGACCCAGTACTTC.

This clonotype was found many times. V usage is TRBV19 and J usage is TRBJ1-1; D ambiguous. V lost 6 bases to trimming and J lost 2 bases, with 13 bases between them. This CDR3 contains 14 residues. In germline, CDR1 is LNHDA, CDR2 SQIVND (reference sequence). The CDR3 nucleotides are TGTGCCAGTAGGAACCGGGTCCTAAACACTGAAGCTTTCTTT. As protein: CASRNRVLNTEAFF.

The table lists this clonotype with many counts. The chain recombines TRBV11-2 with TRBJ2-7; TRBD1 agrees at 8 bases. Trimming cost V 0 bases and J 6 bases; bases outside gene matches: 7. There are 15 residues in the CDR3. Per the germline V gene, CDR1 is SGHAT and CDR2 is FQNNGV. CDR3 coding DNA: TGTGCCAGCAGCTTAGAGGGACAGGCGGCCGGCGAGCAGTACTTC. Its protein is CASSLEGQAAGEQYF.

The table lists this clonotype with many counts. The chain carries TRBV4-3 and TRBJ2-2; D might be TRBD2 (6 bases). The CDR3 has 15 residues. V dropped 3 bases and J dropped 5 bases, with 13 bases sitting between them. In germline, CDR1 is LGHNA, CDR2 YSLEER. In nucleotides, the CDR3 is TGCGCCAGCAGCCAGGACTACCCGGGGACCGGGGAGCTGTTTTTT. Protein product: CASSQDYPGTGELFF.

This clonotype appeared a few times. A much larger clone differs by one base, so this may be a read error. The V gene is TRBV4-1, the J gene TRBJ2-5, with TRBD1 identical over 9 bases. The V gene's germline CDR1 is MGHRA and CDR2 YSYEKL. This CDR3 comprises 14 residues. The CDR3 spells CASGHRQGEETQYF. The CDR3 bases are TGCGCCAGCGGCCACCGACAGGGGGAAGAGACCCAGTACTTC.

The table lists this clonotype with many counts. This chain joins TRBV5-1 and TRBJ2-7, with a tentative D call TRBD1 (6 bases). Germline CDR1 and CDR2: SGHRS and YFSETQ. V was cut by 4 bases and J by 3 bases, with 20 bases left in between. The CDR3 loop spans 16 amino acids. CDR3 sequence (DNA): TGCGCCAGCAGCGCTCGCAGGGGTTCGGAGAACTACGAGCAGTACTTC. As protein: CASSARRGSENYEQYF.

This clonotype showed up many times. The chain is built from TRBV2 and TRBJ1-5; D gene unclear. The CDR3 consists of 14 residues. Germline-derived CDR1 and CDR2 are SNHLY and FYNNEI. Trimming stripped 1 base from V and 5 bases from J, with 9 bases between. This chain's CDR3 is CASSEGELYQPQHF. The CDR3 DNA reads TGTGCCAGCAGTGAAGGAGAATTGTATCAGCCCCAGCATTTT.

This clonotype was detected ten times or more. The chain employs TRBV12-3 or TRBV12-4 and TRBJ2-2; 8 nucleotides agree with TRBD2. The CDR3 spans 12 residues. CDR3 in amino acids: CVSGKDTGELFF. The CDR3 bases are TGTGTTAGCGGGAAAGACACCGGGGAGCTGTTTTTT.

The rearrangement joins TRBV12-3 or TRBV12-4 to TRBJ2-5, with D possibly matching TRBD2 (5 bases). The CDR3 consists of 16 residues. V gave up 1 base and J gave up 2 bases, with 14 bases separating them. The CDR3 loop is CASSLEFSGRQETQYF. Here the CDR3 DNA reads TGTGCCAGCAGTTTAGAGTTCTCGGGGAGACAAGAGACCCAGTACTTC.

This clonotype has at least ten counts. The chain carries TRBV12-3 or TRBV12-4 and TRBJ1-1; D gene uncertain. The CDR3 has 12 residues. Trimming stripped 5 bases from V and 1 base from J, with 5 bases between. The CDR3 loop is CASSPTNTEAFF. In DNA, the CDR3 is TGTGCCAGCAGTCCCACGAACACTGAAGCTTTCTTT.